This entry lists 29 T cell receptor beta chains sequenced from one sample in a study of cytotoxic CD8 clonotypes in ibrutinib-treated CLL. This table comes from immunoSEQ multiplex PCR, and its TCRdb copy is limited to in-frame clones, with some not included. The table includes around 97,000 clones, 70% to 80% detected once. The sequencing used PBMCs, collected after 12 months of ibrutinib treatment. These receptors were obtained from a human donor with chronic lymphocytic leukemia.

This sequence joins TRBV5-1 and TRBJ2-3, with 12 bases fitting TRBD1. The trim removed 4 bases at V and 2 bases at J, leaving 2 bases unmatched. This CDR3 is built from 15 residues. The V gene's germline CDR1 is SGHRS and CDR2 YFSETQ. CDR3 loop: CASSRDRGPTDTQYF. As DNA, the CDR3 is TGCGCCAGCAGCCGGGACAGGGGGCCCACAGATACGCAGTATTTT. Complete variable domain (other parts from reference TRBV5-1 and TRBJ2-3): KAGVTQTPRYLIKTRGQQVTLSCSPISGHRSVSWYQQTPGQGLQFLFEYFSETQRNKGNFPGRFSGRQFSNSRSEMNVSTLELGDSALYLCASSRDRGPTDTQYFGPGTRLTVL.

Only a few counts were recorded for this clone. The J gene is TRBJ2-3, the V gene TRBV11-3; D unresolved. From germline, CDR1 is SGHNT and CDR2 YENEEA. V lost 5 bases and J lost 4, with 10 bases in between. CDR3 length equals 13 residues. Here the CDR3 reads CASSPEWADTQYF. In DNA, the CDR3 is TGTGCCAGCAGCCCGGAGTGGGCAGATACGCAGTATTTT.

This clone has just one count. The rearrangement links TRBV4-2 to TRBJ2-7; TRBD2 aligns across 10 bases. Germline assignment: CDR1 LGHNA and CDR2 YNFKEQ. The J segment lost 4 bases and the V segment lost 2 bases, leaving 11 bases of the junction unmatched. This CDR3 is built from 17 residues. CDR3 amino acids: CASSQYLTSGDQYEQYF. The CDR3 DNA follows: TGTGCCAGCAGCCAATACCTCACTAGCGGGGATCAGTACGAGCAGTACTTC.

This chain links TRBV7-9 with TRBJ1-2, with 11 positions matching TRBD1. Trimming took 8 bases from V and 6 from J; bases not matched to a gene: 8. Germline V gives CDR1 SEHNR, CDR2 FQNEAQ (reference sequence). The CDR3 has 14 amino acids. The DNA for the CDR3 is TGTGCCAGCGGACGCGGGACAGGGGGGAATGGCTACACCTTC. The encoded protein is CASGRGTGGNGYTF. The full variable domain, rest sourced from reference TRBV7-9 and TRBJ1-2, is DTGVSQNPRHKITKRGQNVTFRCDPISEHNRLYWYRQTLGQGPEFLTYFQNEAQLEKSRLLSDRFSAERPKGSFSTLEIQRTEQGDSAMYLCASGRGTGGNGYTFGSGTRLTVV.

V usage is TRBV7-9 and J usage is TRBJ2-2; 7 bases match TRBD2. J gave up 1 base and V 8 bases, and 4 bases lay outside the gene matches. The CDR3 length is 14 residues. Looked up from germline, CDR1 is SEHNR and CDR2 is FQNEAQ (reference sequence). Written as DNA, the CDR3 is TGTGCCAGCGACGGGGGGATGAACACCGGGGAGCTGTTTTTT. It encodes CASDGGMNTGELFF.

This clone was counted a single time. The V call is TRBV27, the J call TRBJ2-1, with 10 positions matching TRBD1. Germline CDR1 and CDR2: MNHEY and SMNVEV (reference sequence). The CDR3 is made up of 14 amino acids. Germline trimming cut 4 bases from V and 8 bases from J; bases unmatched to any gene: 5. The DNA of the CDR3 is TGTGCCAGCAGTTCGGGACAGGGGATTCATGAGCAGTTCTTC. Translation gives CASSSGQGIHEQFF.

The CDR3 loop is CASTWGGGGQPQHF. The CDR3, as DNA: TGTGCCAGCACCTGGGGGGGAGGCGGTCAGCCCCAGCATTTT. This chain joins TRBV28 and TRBJ1-5; D is perhaps TRBD1 (5 bases). In germline, CDR1 is MDHEN, CDR2 SYDVKM. The CDR3 is 14 amino acids. Trimming took 7 bases from V and 6 from J, leaving 16 bases between them.

In DNA form, the CDR3 reads TGTGCCTGGAGTTCTACGAGGACAGGCCCTAATGAAAAACTGTTTTTT. Amino acids: CAWSSTRTGPNEKLFF. This chain connects TRBV30 to TRBJ1-4, with TRBD1 matching over 7 bases. The germline gives CDR1 GTSNPN, CDR2 SVGIG (reference sequence). The CDR3 totals 16 residues. Trimming cost V 2 bases and J 3 bases; bases outside gene matches: 9. Using reference TRBV30 and TRBJ1-4 for the parts outside the CDR3, the full variable domain is SQTIHQWPATLVQPVGSPLSLECTVEGTSNPNLYWYRQAAGRGLQLLFYSVGIGQISSEVPQNLSASRPQDRQFILSSKKLLLSDSGFYLCAWSSTRTGPNEKLFFGSGTQLSVL.

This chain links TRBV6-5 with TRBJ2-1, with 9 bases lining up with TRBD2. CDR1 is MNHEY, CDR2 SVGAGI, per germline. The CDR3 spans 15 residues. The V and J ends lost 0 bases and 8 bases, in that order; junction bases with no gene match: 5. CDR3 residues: CASSYSQRGVHEQFF. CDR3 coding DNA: TGTGCCAGCAGTTACTCGCAGCGGGGGGTTCATGAGCAGTTCTTC.

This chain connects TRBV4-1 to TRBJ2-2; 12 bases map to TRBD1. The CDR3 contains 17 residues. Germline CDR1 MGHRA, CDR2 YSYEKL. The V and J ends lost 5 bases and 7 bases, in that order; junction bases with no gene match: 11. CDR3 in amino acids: CASSDRDRGRIDGELFF. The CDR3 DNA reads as TGCGCCAGCAGCGACCGGGACAGGGGGCGCATTGACGGGGAGCTGTTTTTT.

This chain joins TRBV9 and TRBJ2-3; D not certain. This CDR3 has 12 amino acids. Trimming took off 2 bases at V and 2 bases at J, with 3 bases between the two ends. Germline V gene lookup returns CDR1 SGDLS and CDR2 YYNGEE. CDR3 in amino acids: CASSVSTDTQYF. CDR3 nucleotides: TGTGCCAGCAGCGTTTCCACAGATACGCAGTATTTT.

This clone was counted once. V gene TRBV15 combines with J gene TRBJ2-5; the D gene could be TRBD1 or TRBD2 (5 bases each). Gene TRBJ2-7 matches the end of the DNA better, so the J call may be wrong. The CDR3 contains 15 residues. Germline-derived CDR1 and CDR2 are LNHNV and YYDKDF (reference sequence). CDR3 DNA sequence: TGTGCCACCAGCAGAGGGGACCCCAATGCCTACGAGCAGTACTTC. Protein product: CATSRGDPNAYEQYF.

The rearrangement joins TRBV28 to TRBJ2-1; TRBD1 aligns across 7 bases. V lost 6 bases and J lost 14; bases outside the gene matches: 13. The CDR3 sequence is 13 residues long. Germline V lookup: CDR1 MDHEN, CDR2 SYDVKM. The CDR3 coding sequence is TGTGCCAGCAGATCCTCCGGGACCCAGGGGGAGTTCTTC. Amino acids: CASRSSGTQGEFF.

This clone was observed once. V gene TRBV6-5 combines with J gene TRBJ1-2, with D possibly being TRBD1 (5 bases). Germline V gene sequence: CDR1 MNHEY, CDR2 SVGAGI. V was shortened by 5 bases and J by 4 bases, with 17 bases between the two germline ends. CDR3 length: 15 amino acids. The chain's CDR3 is CASSRPNQGIYGYTF. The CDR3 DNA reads TGTGCCAGCAGTAGACCGAACCAGGGCATCTATGGCTACACCTTC.

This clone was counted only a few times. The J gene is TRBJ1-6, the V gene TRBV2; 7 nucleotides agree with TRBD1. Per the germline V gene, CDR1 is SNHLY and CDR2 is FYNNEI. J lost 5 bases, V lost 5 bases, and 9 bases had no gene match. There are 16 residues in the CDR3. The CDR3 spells CASSRQPDRNNSPLHF. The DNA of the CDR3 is TGTGCCAGCAGTCGACAGCCGGACAGGAATAATTCACCCCTCCACTTT.

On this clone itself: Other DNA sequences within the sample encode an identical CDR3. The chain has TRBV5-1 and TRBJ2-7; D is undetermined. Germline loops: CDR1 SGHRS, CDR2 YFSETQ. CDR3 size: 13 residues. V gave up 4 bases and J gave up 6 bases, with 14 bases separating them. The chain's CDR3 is CASSLAPGGEQYF. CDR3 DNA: TGCGCCAGCAGCCTGGCGCCGGGCGGCGAGCAGTACTTC.

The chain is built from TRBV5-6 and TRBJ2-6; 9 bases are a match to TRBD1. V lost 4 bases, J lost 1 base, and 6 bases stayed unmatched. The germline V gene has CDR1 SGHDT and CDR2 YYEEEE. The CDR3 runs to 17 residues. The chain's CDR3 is CASSEGQGGSGANVLTF. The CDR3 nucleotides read TGTGCCAGCAGCGAGGGACAGGGAGGTTCTGGGGCCAACGTCCTGACTTTC.

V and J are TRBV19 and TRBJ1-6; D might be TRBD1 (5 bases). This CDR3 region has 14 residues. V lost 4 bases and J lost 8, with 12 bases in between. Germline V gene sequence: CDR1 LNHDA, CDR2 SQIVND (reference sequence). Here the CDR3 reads CASSTGTWDSPLHF. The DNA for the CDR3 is TGTGCCAGTAGTACCGGGACGTGGGATTCACCCCTCCACTTT.

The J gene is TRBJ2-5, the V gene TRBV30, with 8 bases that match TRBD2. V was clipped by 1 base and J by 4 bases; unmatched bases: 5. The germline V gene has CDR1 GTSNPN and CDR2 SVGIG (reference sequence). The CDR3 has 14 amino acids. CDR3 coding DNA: TGTGCCTGGAGTGCCCGAGGGACTAGAGAGACCCAGTACTTC. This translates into CAWSARGTRETQYF.

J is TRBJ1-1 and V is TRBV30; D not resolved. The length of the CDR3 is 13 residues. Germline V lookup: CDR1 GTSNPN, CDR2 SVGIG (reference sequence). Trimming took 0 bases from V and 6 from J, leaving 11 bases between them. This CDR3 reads CAWSVGGGAEAFF. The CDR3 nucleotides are TGTGCCTGGAGTGTAGGTGGCGGGGCTGAAGCTTTCTTT.

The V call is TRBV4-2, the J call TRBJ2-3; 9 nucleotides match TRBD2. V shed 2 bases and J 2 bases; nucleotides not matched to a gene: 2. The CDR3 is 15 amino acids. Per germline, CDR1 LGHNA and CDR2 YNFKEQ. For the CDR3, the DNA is TGTGCCAGCAGCCAACTAGCGGGGATCACAGATACGCAGTATTTT. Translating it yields CASSQLAGITDTQYF.

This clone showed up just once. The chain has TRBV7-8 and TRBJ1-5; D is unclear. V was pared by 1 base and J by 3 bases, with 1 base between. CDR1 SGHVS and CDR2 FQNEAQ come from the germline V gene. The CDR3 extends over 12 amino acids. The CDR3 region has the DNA TGTGCCAGCAGCTTAGTCAATCAGCCCCAGCATTTT. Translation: CASSLVNQPQHF.

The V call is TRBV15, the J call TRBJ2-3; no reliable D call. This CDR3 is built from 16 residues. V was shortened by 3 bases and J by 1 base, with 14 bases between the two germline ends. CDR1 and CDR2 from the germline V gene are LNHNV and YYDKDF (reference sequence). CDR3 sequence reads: CATSSWIGSRTDTQYF. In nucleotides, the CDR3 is TGTGCCACCAGCAGTTGGATCGGCTCTCGCACAGATACGCAGTATTTT.

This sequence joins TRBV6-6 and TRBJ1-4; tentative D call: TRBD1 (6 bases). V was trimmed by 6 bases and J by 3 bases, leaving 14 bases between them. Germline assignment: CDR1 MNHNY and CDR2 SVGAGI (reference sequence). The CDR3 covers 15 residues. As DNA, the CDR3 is TGTGCCAGCAGGTATCGGTCAGGGGCTAATGAAAAACTGTTTTTT. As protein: CASRYRSGANEKLFF.

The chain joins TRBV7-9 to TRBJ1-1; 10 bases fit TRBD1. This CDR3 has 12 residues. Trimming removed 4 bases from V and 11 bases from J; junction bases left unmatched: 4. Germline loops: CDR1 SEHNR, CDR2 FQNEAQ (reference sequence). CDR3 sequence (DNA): TGTGCCAGCAGCTCAGGGACAGGGGACGCTTTCTTT. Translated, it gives CASSSGTGDAFF.

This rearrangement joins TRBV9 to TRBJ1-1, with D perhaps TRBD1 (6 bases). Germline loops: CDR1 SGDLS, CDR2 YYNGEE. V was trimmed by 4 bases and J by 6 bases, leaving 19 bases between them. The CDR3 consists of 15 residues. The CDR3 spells CASSPRRDTLAEAFF. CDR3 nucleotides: TGTGCCAGCAGCCCCCGCCGGGACACCCTAGCTGAAGCTTTCTTT.

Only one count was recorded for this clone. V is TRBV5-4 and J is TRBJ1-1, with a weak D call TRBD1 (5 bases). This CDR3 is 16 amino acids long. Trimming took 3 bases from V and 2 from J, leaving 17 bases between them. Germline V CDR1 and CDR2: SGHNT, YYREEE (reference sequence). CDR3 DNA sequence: TGTGCCAGCAGCTCGCTTATGACAGACTTAAACACTGAAGCTTTCTTT. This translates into CASSSLMTDLNTEAFF.

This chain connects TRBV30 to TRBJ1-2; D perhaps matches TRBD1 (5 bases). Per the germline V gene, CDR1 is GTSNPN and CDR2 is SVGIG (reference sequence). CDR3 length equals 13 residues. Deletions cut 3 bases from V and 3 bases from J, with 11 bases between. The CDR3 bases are TGTGCCTGGAGGGAAACAGGCGACTATGGCTACACCTTC. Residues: CAWRETGDYGYTF.

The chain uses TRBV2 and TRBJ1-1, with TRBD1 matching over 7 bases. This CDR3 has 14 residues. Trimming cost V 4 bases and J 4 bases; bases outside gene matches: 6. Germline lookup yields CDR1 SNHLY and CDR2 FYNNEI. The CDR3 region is CASSAQGVGTEAFF. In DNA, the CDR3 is TGTGCCAGCAGTGCGCAGGGGGTAGGCACTGAAGCTTTCTTT.